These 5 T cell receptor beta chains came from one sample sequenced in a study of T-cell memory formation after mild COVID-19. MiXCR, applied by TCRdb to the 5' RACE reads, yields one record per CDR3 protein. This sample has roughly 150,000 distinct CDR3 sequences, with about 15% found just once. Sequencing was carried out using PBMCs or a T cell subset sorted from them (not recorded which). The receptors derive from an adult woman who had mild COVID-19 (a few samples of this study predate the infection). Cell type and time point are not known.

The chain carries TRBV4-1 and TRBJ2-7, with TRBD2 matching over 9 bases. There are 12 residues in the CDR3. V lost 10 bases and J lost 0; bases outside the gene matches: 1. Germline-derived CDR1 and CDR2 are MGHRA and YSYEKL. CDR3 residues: CATSGNSYEQYF. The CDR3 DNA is TGCGCCACTAGCGGGAACTCCTACGAGCAGTACTTC.

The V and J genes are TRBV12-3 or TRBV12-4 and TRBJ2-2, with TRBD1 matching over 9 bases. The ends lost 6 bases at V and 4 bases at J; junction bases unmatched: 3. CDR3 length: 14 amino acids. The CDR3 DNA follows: TGTGCCAGCAGGGGACAGGGAGGCACCGGGGAGCTGTTTTTT. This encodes CASRGQGGTGELFF.

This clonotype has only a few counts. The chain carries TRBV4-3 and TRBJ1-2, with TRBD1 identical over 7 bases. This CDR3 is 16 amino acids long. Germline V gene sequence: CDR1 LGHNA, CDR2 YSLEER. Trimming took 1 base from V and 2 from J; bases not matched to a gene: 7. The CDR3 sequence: CASSQGGVTGNYGYTF. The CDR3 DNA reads TGCGCCAGCAGCCAAGGGGGTGTGACAGGGAACTATGGCTACACCTTC.

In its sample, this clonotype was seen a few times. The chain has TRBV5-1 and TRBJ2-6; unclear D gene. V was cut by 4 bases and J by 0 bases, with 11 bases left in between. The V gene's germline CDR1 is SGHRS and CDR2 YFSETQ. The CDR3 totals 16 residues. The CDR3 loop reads CASSPSTISGANVLTF. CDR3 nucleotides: TGCGCCAGCAGCCCATCAACAATCTCTGGGGCCAACGTCCTGACTTTC.

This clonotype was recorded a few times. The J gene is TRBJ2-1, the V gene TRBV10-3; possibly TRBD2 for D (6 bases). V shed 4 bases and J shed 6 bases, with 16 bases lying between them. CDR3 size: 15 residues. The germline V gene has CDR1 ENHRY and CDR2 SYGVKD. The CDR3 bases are TGTGCCATCAGTGGCGGGTACGGGAGTGGCAATGAGCAGTTCTTC. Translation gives CAISGGYGSGNEQFF.